The 9 T cell receptor beta chains below come from one sample, sequenced in a study of vaccination and CD4 T cells after COVID-19. The Oncomine TCR Beta short-read assay was applied to DNA of cultured CD4+ T cells. TCRdb called the PCR reads again in MiXCR, with one record for every CDR3 protein. The sample records about 15,000 distinct CDR3 sequences, 45% to 60% being singletons. These receptors' antigens are unknown. As to treatment: approximately 9-day PBMC culture with coronavirus spike peptide pools or control peptides (ViraFEST assay). The sample here was CD4+ T cells from blood, cultured in vitro, taken before SARS-CoV-2 vaccination. All receptors derive from a human donor who had recovered from COVID-19.

This clonotype was counted between two and nine times. The chain carries TRBV4-1 and TRBJ2-2, with TRBD1 matching 7 bases. The CDR3 extends over 19 amino acids. V was pared by 1 base and J by 1 base, with 12 bases of the junction left unmatched. Germline CDR1 reads MGHRA; CDR2 reads YSYEKL. CDR3 protein: CASSQVTGVLIQNTGELFF. For the CDR3, the DNA is TGCGCCAGCAGCCAAGTTACAGGGGTCCTTATCCAGAACACCGGGGAGCTGTTTTTT.

The chain joins TRBV28 to TRBJ2-7; D gene ambiguous. The CDR3 extends over 14 amino acids. Germline assignment: CDR1 MDHEN and CDR2 SYDVKM. V dropped 5 bases and J dropped 5 bases, with 16 bases sitting between them. CDR3 loop: CASSPRPVRHEQYF. For the CDR3, the DNA is TGTGCCAGCAGTCCAAGACCGGTCCGTCACGAGCAGTACTTC.

A few counts support this clonotype. DNA for the CDR3: TGTGCCAGCAGTTTAAGGCCCCAGGAAAACACTGAAGCTTTCTTT. Its translation is CASSLRPQENTEAFF. The chain recombines TRBV28 with TRBJ1-1; the D is unclear. Germline V gives CDR1 MDHEN, CDR2 SYDVKM. The CDR3 runs 15 residues. V was shortened by 2 bases and J by 2 bases, with 12 bases between the two germline ends.

The chain couples TRBV7-2 to TRBJ1-1; 8 nucleotides line up with TRBD1. The length of the CDR3 is 16 residues. Germline values: CDR1 SGHTA, CDR2 FQGNSA. The V and J ends lost 4 bases and 0 bases, in that order; junction bases with no gene match: 7. For the CDR3, the DNA is TGTGCCAGCAGCTGGGACAGGCTGGACTTGAACACTGAAGCTTTCTTT. Protein sequence: CASSWDRLDLNTEAFF.

The rearrangement joins TRBV6-1 to TRBJ1-5; the D gene is possibly TRBD1 (6 bases). V dropped 5 bases and J dropped 2 bases, with 25 bases sitting between them. CDR1 MNHNS and CDR2 SASEGT come from the germline V gene. CDR3 size: 19 residues. The CDR3, as DNA: TGTGCCAGCAGTCACCTCCCCTGGACTGAGGGGGTAGGCAATCAGCCCCAGCATTTT. Protein sequence: CASSHLPWTEGVGNQPQHF.

V gene TRBV20-1 combines with J gene TRBJ1-1; weak D call: TRBD1 (6 bases). Germline V gene lookup returns CDR1 DFQATT and CDR2 SNEGSKA (reference sequence). V dropped 6 bases and J dropped 11 bases, with 19 bases sitting between them. The CDR3 is made up of 12 amino acids. The CDR3 DNA sequence: TGCAGTGCCCCTGGACCAGGGGTGAACGCTTTCTTT. It translates to CSAPGPGVNAFF.

The chain recombines TRBV29-1 with TRBJ1-2, with D possibly matching TRBD1 (6 bases). The CDR3 sequence is 16 residues long. Trimming pared 7 bases from V and 3 bases from J, leaving 24 bases between. From germline, CDR1 is SQVTM and CDR2 ANQGSEA. Written as DNA, the CDR3 is TGCAGCGCCATACCTGAGGGGGAGGGTAGTTACTATGGCTACACCTTC. Its protein is CSAIPEGEGSYYGYTF.

The V and J genes are TRBV6-4 and TRBJ2-1; D remains ambiguous. V lost 5 bases and J lost 5, with 13 bases in between. CDR3 size: 14 residues. Looked up from germline, CDR1 is MRHNA and CDR2 is SNTAGT. The CDR3 bases are TGTGCCAGCAGTAAATTGGTCACAGACAATGAGCAGTTCTTC. Protein sequence: CASSKLVTDNEQFF.

Only one count was recorded for this clonotype. V is TRBV6-5 and J is TRBJ2-5, with D possibly called TRBD1 or TRBD2 (5 bases each). The germline V and J ends were trimmed by 1 base and 0 bases, with 12 bases remaining between them. The germline gives CDR1 MNHEY, CDR2 SVGAGI. This CDR3 region has 16 residues. CDR3 nucleotide sequence: TGTGCCAGCAGTTACTTTGGGTGGGGGAACCAAGAGACCCAGTACTTC. This translates into CASSYFGWGNQETQYF.